Listed here are 14 T cell receptor beta chains from one sample, sequenced in a study of shared clonotypes between healthy human individuals. The table came from immunoSEQ multiplex PCR; TCRdb's copy has only in-frame clones and leaves some out. The sample yields 600,000 to 750,000 clones, about 92% seen once. Sequenced input: memory CD8+ T cells from PBMCs. As for subset: CD45RO+ cells pooled with CCR7-negative TemRA cells. These receptors originate from a man in his late teens or twenties in good health. Some clones in this sample may be carry-over from other donors' samples.

The J gene is TRBJ2-5, the V gene TRBV18; 7 bases line up with TRBD1. V lost 2 bases to trimming and J lost 5 bases; unmatched junction nucleotides: 5. Germline CDR1 KGHSH, CDR2 LQKENI. The CDR3 runs 14 residues. Here the CDR3 reads CASSPTDRVETQYF. The DNA of the CDR3 is TGTGCCAGCTCACCAACCGACAGGGTGGAGACCCAGTACTTC. Full variable domain (remainder filled in from reference TRBV18 and TRBJ2-5): NAGVMQNPRHLVRRRGQEARLRCSPMKGHSHVYWYRQLPEEGLKFMVYLQKENIIDESGMPKERFSAEFPKEGPSILRIQQVVRGDSAAYFCASSPTDRVETQYFGPGTRLLVL.

The chain carries TRBV4-3 and TRBJ2-6; D not certain. Germline assignment: CDR1 LGHNA and CDR2 YSLEER. This CDR3 contains 17 residues. V lost 0 bases and J lost 2, with 11 bases in between. This CDR3 reads CASSQDLWAAGANVLTF. The CDR3 DNA reads as TGCGCCAGCAGCCAAGATTTGTGGGCAGCTGGGGCCAACGTCCTGACTTTC.

This chain joins TRBV27 and TRBJ2-5; 14 bases are shared with TRBD2. Germline CDR1 MNHEY, CDR2 SMNVEV (reference sequence). CDR3 length: 15 residues. V lost 6 bases and J lost 3; bases outside the gene matches: 3. Written as DNA, the CDR3 is TGTGCCAGCAGCTGGACTAGCGGGAGGAAAGAGACCCAGTACTTC. It translates to CASSWTSGRKETQYF.

V usage is TRBV19 and J usage is TRBJ2-1; perhaps D is TRBD1 or TRBD2 (5 bases each). V was pared by 3 bases and J by 6 bases, with 12 bases between. Germline V gene lookup returns CDR1 LNHDA and CDR2 SQIVND (reference sequence). The CDR3 is made up of 14 amino acids. This CDR3 reads CASSIRGFSNEQFF. The CDR3 DNA is TGTGCCAGTAGTATTCGGGGCTTCTCCAATGAGCAGTTCTTC.

The chain is built from TRBV4-3 and TRBJ2-5; 10 bases are a match to TRBD1. The trim removed 1 base at V and 2 bases at J, leaving 4 bases unmatched. CDR1 and CDR2 (germline): LGHNA, YSLEER. The CDR3 is 16 residues long. The CDR3 nucleotides read TGCGCCAGCAGCCAAGGGGACAGGGGTTGGCAAGAGACCCAGTACTTC. Its protein is CASSQGDRGWQETQYF.

This clone was detected only once. The chain links TRBV18 to TRBJ1-1; D is perhaps TRBD1 (6 bases). There are 15 residues in the CDR3. V lost 0 bases and J 1 base, leaving 9 bases between the germline ends. Germline V lookup: CDR1 KGHSH, CDR2 LQKENI. This CDR3 reads CASSPPGGANTEAFF. The CDR3 DNA sequence: TGTGCCAGCTCACCACCGGGGGGCGCGAACACTGAAGCTTTCTTT. Full variable domain (rest looked up from reference TRBV18 and TRBJ1-1): NAGVMQNPRHLVRRRGQEARLRCSPMKGHSHVYWYRQLPEEGLKFMVYLQKENIIDESGMPKERFSAEFPKEGPSILRIQQVVRGDSAAYFCASSPPGGANTEAFFGQGTRLTVV.

The J gene is TRBJ2-7, the V gene TRBV28; D may be TRBD1 (5 bases). The germline V gene has CDR1 MDHEN and CDR2 SYDVKM. This CDR3 is 13 amino acids long. The germline V and J ends were trimmed by 8 bases and 0 bases, with 11 bases remaining between them. The CDR3 loop is CASGAMASYEQYF. In DNA form, the CDR3 reads TGTGCCAGCGGGGCCATGGCCTCCTACGAGCAGTACTTC.

This rearrangement joins TRBV28 to TRBJ2-2; weak D call: TRBD1 (5 bases). The CDR3 runs to 13 residues. V dropped 6 bases and J dropped 6 bases, with 11 bases sitting between them. Per the germline V gene, CDR1 is MDHEN and CDR2 is SYDVKM. DNA of the CDR3: TGTGCCAGCAGGGGCAGGGTGGCCGGGGAGCTGTTTTTT. Amino acids: CASRGRVAGELFF. The full variable domain, its missing parts supplied by reference TRBV28 and TRBJ2-2, is DVKVTQSSRYLVKRTGEKVFLECVQDMDHENMFWYRQDPGLGLRLIYFSYDVKMKEKGDIPEGYSVSREKKERFSLILESASTNQTSMYLCASRGRVAGELFFGEGSRLTVL.

The chain joins TRBV5-6 to TRBJ1-5; D not certain. Trimming took 0 bases from V and 3 from J, leaving 7 bases between them. Germline CDR1 and CDR2: SGHDT and YYEEEE. CDR3 size: 14 residues. This CDR3 is CASSLGGLNQPQHF. The CDR3 nucleotides read TGTGCCAGCAGCTTGGGTGGGCTCAATCAGCCCCAGCATTTT.

This clone was recorded at least ten times. The rearrangement links TRBV7-8 to TRBJ2-4; 9 nucleotides align to TRBD2. The V gene end was trimmed by 1 base and the J gene end by 6 bases; junction bases not matched to a gene: 13. The CDR3 extends over 18 amino acids. Germline lookup yields CDR1 SGHVS and CDR2 FQNEAQ. In DNA, the CDR3 is TGTGCCAGCAGCTTAGAATTTAGATGGGCTAGCGGGGTAAACATTCAGTACTTC. It translates to CASSLEFRWASGVNIQYF.

This chain uses TRBV19 with TRBJ2-3; perhaps D is TRBD1 or TRBD2 (5 bases each). Germline V gene data show CDR1 as LNHDA and CDR2 as SQIVND (reference sequence). V was trimmed by 6 bases and J by 6 bases, leaving 16 bases between them. The CDR3 contains 14 residues. The CDR3 reads CASRPGAGSDTQYF. Written as DNA, the CDR3 is TGTGCCAGTAGGCCCGGGGCGGGTAGCGATACGCAGTATTTT. Variable domain in full (rest from reference TRBV19 and TRBJ2-3): DGGITQSPKYLFRKEGQNVTLSCEQNLNHDAMYWYRQDPGQGLRLIYYSQIVNDFQKGDIAEGYSVSREKKESFPLTVTSAQKNPTAFYLCASRPGAGSDTQYFGPGTRLTVL.

The J gene is TRBJ2-2, the V gene TRBV4-1; D is perhaps TRBD1 (6 bases). With 0 bases removed from V and 3 bases from J, the gap between germline ends came to 8 bases. This CDR3 has 15 amino acids. Germline lookup yields CDR1 MGHRA and CDR2 YSYEKL. The CDR3 region is CASSQDGTYTGELFF. The CDR3 DNA reads as TGCGCCAGCAGCCAAGATGGGACATACACCGGGGAGCTGTTTTTT.

The chain links TRBV27 to TRBJ1-5; D call uncertain. The V and J ends lost 0 bases and 3 bases respectively, with 9 bases between them. Germline V gene sequence: CDR1 MNHEY, CDR2 SMNVEV (reference sequence). The CDR3 totals 15 residues. The CDR3 DNA reads as TGTGCCAGCAGTTTATCGGGAAGGAACAATCAGCCCCAGCATTTT. Translating gives CASSLSGRNNQPQHF.

The chain has TRBV6-1 and TRBJ1-4; D unresolved. The CDR3 loop spans 14 amino acids. The germline CDR1 and CDR2 sequences are MNHNS and SASEGT. V lost 7 bases and J lost 7, with 16 bases in between. The CDR3 loop is CASIDLLDGEKLFF. The CDR3 DNA is TGTGCCAGCATTGATCTACTTGATGGTGAAAAACTGTTTTTT.